Below, 32 T cell receptor beta chains from the same sample are listed, as sequenced in a study of T cell responses to AZD1222 COVID-19 vaccine. Here immunoSEQ multiplex PCR was the method, and the copy in TCRdb shows in-frame clones only, minus some. Seen here are around 190,000 clones, approximately 93% observed once, and the top ten hold 1.5% to 2%. The source was peripheral blood, collected 28 days after the second AZD1222 dose. These TCRs come from an adult who received the AZD1222 COVID-19 vaccine.

The rearrangement uses TRBV5-4 and TRBJ2-1, with D hard to call. Looked up from germline, CDR1 is SGHNT and CDR2 is YYREEE (reference sequence). V was clipped by 3 bases and J by 3 bases, with 16 bases between them. The CDR3 totals 16 residues. CDR3 residues: CASSSRVAGRYNEQFF. The CDR3 DNA reads TGTGCCAGCAGCTCCCGGGTTGCCGGCCGCTACAATGAGCAGTTCTTC. The full variable domain, in which reference TRBV5-4 and TRBJ2-1 provide the parts outside the CDR3, is ETGVTQSPTHLIKTRGQQVTLRCSSQSGHNTVSWYQQALGQGPQFIFQYYREEENGRGNFPPRFSGLQFPNYSSELNVNALELDDSALYLCASSSRVAGRYNEQFFGPGTRLTVL.

The chain joins TRBV6-5 to TRBJ1-1; 7 bases are a match to TRBD1. The CDR3 runs 14 residues. Germline CDR1 and CDR2: MNHEY and SVGAGI. V shed 7 bases and J 0 bases; nucleotides not matched to a gene: 5. In DNA, the CDR3 is TGTGCCAGCACTCTGGGACAGTTGAACACTGAAGCTTTCTTT. This translates into CASTLGQLNTEAFF.

V and J are TRBV5-1 and TRBJ1-4; D is possibly TRBD1 (6 bases). The CDR3 is made up of 15 amino acids. Germline loops: CDR1 SGHRS, CDR2 YFSETQ. Trimming removed 4 bases at V and 1 base at J, with 11 bases between. CDR3 loop: CASSLTGRTNEKLFF. As DNA, the CDR3 is TGCGCCAGCAGCCTAACAGGGAGAACTAATGAAAAACTGTTTTTT.

For the CDR3, the DNA is TGTGCCAGCAGTTACTCCGGGACCGTACTGGGGGAGACCCAGTACTTC. Translating gives CASSYSGTVLGETQYF. This chain uses TRBV6-5 with TRBJ2-5; D may match TRBD1 or TRBD2 (5 bases each). The length of the CDR3 is 16 residues. With 0 bases removed from V and 5 bases from J, the gap between germline ends came to 16 bases. Germline V gives CDR1 MNHEY, CDR2 SVGAGI.

The chain has TRBV5-5 and TRBJ2-7; no reliable D call. Looked up from germline, CDR1 is SGHKS and CDR2 is YYEKEE (reference sequence). This CDR3 has 12 residues. The V and J ends lost 2 bases and 3 bases respectively, with 6 bases between them. The CDR3 protein is CASSFGLYEQYF. CDR3 in DNA: TGTGCCAGCAGCTTTGGGCTCTACGAGCAGTACTTC.

The chain uses TRBV5-4 and TRBJ2-6; D is possibly TRBD2 (6 bases). Germline V lookup: CDR1 SGHNT, CDR2 YYREEE (reference sequence). This CDR3 is built from 16 residues. The V gene lost 0 bases and the J gene lost 4 bases, with 11 bases spanning the gap. The CDR3, as DNA: TGTGCCAGCAGCTTGGCGCGGACTACAGGGGCCAACGTCCTGACTTTC. It specifies CASSLARTTGANVLTF.

The chain recombines TRBV6-5 with TRBJ1-6; 8 nucleotides line up with TRBD1. Germline V gene lookup returns CDR1 MNHEY and CDR2 SVGAGI. This CDR3 is built from 15 residues. Trimming at V came to 11 bases and at J to 4 bases, leaving 10 bases not matched to a gene. The CDR3: CASMGDRSYNSPLHF. The DNA of the CDR3 is TGTGCCTCTATGGGGGACAGGTCTTATAATTCACCCCTCCACTTT.

J is TRBJ1-4 and V is TRBV6-2 or TRBV6-3; the D gene is possibly TRBD1 (6 bases). The germline V gene has CDR1 MNHEY and CDR2 SVGEGT. The ends were cut back, 6 bases at V and 5 bases at J, with 16 bases in the middle. The CDR3 is 15 residues long. The CDR3 coding sequence is TGTGCCAGCAGCAAACTGGGGGGCAAGAATGAAAAACTGTTTTTT. This gives the protein CASSKLGGKNEKLFF.

As to this clone: The junction does not match germline at one end; this may be a read error. The gene calls are TRBV19 and TRBJ1-2; D may be TRBD1 (5 bases). This CDR3 has 15 residues. CDR1 is LNHDA and CDR2 is SQIVND in the germline V gene (reference sequence). The CDR3, as DNA: TGTGCCAGCAGTATTGGGACCCCGAATAACTATGGCTACACCTTC. This gives the protein CASSIGTPNNYGYTF.

The V and J genes are TRBV18 and TRBJ2-3; D gene unclear. The CDR3 has 15 amino acids. CDR1 and CDR2 from the germline V gene are KGHSH and LQKENI. Trimming left V 4 bases short and J 0 bases short, with 11 bases between. CDR3 bases: TGTGCCAGCTCACACCGGGCAGGTAGCACAGATACGCAGTATTTT. Translation gives CASSHRAGSTDTQYF.

J is TRBJ2-1 and V is TRBV6-5; a possible D gene is TRBD2 (5 bases). Trimming cost V 6 bases and J 5 bases, with 11 bases left between them. Germline values: CDR1 MNHEY, CDR2 SVGAGI. The CDR3 is 13 amino acids. The CDR3 sequence: CASRPTGDNEQFF. CDR3 DNA sequence: TGTGCCAGCAGACCGACCGGGGACAATGAGCAGTTCTTC.

The chain recombines TRBV11-2 with TRBJ2-1, with TRBD2 identical over 8 bases. The germline V gene has CDR1 SGHAT and CDR2 FQNNGV. V dropped 1 base and J dropped 4; count of bases not matched to a gene: 6. The CDR3 covers 16 residues. In DNA form, the CDR3 reads TGTGCCAGCAGCTTAGTCCGGGCTAGCGGGTACAATGAGCAGTTCTTC. Translated: CASSLVRASGYNEQFF.

The chain joins TRBV7-9 to TRBJ1-2; D not resolved. Germline CDR1 is SEHNR and CDR2 is FQNEAQ (reference sequence). The CDR3 contains 11 residues. Trimming took off 0 bases at V and 8 bases at J, with 4 bases between the two ends. The CDR3 loop reads CASSLAQGYTF. Written as DNA, the CDR3 is TGTGCCAGCAGCTTAGCACAGGGCTACACCTTC.

V and J are TRBV6-2 or TRBV6-3 and TRBJ2-2; D call uncertain. Between the trimmed V and J ends, which lost 6 bases and 6 bases, there was a span of 11 bases. CDR1 MNHEY and CDR2 SVGEGT come from the germline V gene. This CDR3 contains 13 residues. This chain's CDR3 is CASSPRVPGELFF. CDR3 DNA sequence: TGTGCCAGCAGCCCCCGGGTACCCGGGGAGCTGTTTTTT.

The V call is TRBV24-1, the J call TRBJ1-4, with a weak D call TRBD1 (6 bases). This CDR3 has 18 residues. The V gene's germline CDR1 is KGHDR and CDR2 SFDVKD. Between the trimmed V and J ends, which lost 5 bases and 4 bases, there was a span of 22 bases. The chain's CDR3 is CATSAEGGWGAFNEKLFF. The DNA of the CDR3 is TGTGCCACCAGTGCCGAGGGAGGGTGGGGGGCCTTTAATGAAAAACTGTTTTTT.

The genes are TRBV6-5 and TRBJ1-5; D call uncertain. Germline CDR1 is MNHEY and CDR2 is SVGAGI. This CDR3 region has 13 residues. V was trimmed by 0 bases and J by 5 bases, leaving 5 bases between them. Here the CDR3 DNA reads TGTGCCAGCAGTTACTCAGAACATCAGCCCCAGCATTTT. Protein: CASSYSEHQPQHF.

V is TRBV7-9 and J is TRBJ1-1; D is ambiguous. V was shortened by 5 bases and J by 0 bases, with 7 bases between the two germline ends. This CDR3 has 13 residues. Germline CDR1 reads SEHNR; CDR2 reads FQNEAQ (reference sequence). The CDR3 is CASSPLMNTEAFF. The CDR3, as DNA: TGTGCCAGCAGCCCTCTCATGAACACTGAAGCTTTCTTT.

The chain is built from TRBV15 and TRBJ2-5; D assignment may be TRBD1 or TRBD2 (5 bases each). The V and J ends lost 0 bases and 5 bases respectively, with 10 bases between them. The CDR3 has 14 amino acids. Per the germline V gene, CDR1 is LNHNV and CDR2 is YYDKDF (reference sequence). The CDR3 reads CATSRDSGRETQYF. Here the CDR3 DNA reads TGTGCCACCAGCAGAGATTCGGGGCGGGAGACCCAGTACTTC.

The rearrangement joins TRBV4-1 to TRBJ2-7, with D perhaps TRBD1 (5 bases). Germline assignment: CDR1 MGHRA and CDR2 YSYEKL. V lost 4 bases and J lost 6, with 16 bases in between. There are 14 residues in the CDR3. The CDR3 loop is CASSPIRGSGEQYF. The CDR3 bases are TGCGCCAGCAGCCCAATTAGGGGATCTGGCGAGCAGTACTTC.

The genes are TRBV4-1 and TRBJ1-6; D unresolved. CDR3 length equals 17 residues. With 0 bases removed from V and 0 bases from J, the gap between germline ends came to 9 bases. Germline values: CDR1 MGHRA, CDR2 YSYEKL. The CDR3 nucleotides read TGCGCCAGCAGCCAAGATCCGGGAGCCTCCTATAATTCACCCCTCCACTTT. Its protein product is CASSQDPGASYNSPLHF.

This clone was seen only a few times. V usage is TRBV15 and J usage is TRBJ1-2; no firm D call. The CDR3 extends over 14 amino acids. Germline CDR1 reads LNHNV; CDR2 reads YYDKDF (reference sequence). V was clipped by 4 bases and J by 5 bases, with 14 bases between them. The CDR3 here is CATSIRRAGYGYTF. CDR3 in DNA: TGTGCCACCAGCATCCGGAGAGCGGGTTATGGCTACACCTTC.

The chain employs TRBV19 and TRBJ1-1; TRBD1 agrees at 12 bases. V trimming: 5 bases; J trimming: 6 bases; junction bases outside the gene matches: 4. From germline, CDR1 is LNHDA and CDR2 SQIVND (reference sequence). This CDR3 is built from 14 residues. CDR3 sequence: CASSVGTGGPEAFF. In DNA form, the CDR3 reads TGTGCCAGTAGTGTCGGGACAGGGGGCCCTGAAGCTTTCTTT.

The V and J genes are TRBV6-5 and TRBJ1-2, with 8 nucleotides matching TRBD1. The CDR3 loop spans 13 amino acids. The germline V gene has CDR1 MNHEY and CDR2 SVGAGI. Trimming cost V 4 bases and J 8 bases; bases outside gene matches: 6. The CDR3 loop reads CASSLQGDVGYTF. The CDR3 DNA reads TGTGCCAGCAGTTTACAGGGGGACGTGGGCTACACCTTC.

CDR3 nucleotide sequence: TGTGCCACCAGTGATTTATTAGATACGCAGTATTTT. This gives the protein CATSDLLDTQYF. The genes are TRBV24-1 and TRBJ2-3; the D is unclear. The ends were cut back, 1 base at V and 5 bases at J, with 3 bases in the middle. Germline V gives CDR1 KGHDR, CDR2 SFDVKD. CDR3 length equals 12 residues.

The chain employs TRBV5-4 and TRBJ1-1, with a weak D call TRBD1 (5 bases). V shed 3 bases and J shed 11 bases, with 11 bases lying between them. The CDR3 has 11 amino acids. The germline CDR1 and CDR2 sequences are SGHNT and YYREEE (reference sequence). The CDR3 loop is CASSSEKGAFF. Here the CDR3 DNA reads TGTGCCAGCAGCTCTGAAAAGGGGGCTTTCTTT.

The chain joins TRBV19 to TRBJ2-1, with TRBD2 matching 15 bases. V was clipped by 5 bases and J by 8 bases; unmatched bases: 7. Germline CDR1 is LNHDA and CDR2 is SQIVND (reference sequence). The CDR3 has 16 amino acids. In DNA form, the CDR3 reads TGTGCCAGTAGTTTGGGGACTAGCGGGAGGAGTGATGAGCAGTTCTTC. Translating gives CASSLGTSGRSDEQFF.

The rearrangement uses TRBV2 and TRBJ1-4; 10 bases align to TRBD1. The CDR3 is 13 residues long. Per the germline V gene, CDR1 is SNHLY and CDR2 is FYNNEI. After removal of 7 bases from V and 8 bases from J, the junction contained 4 bases not matched to a gene. For the CDR3, the DNA is TGTGCCAGCACGGGACAGGGGCGCGAAAAACTGTTTTTT. Its translation is CASTGQGREKLFF. Using reference TRBV2 and TRBJ1-4 for the parts outside the CDR3, the full variable domain is EPEVTQTPSHQVTQMGQEVILRCVPISNHLYFYWYRQILGQKVEFLVSFYNNEISEKSEIFDDQFSVERPDGSNFTLKIRSTKLEDSAMYFCASTGQGREKLFFGSGTQLSVL.

Written as DNA, the CDR3 is TGCGCCAGCAGCCAAGACTACGGGGAGACCTATAATTCACCCCTCCACTTT. Translating gives CASSQDYGETYNSPLHF. The J gene is TRBJ1-6, the V gene TRBV4-1, with D unresolved. CDR1 MGHRA and CDR2 YSYEKL come from the germline V gene. V lost 0 bases and J lost 2, with 11 bases in between. The CDR3 consists of 17 residues.

The chain is built from TRBV6-2 or TRBV6-3 and TRBJ1-1; D not resolved. Per germline, CDR1 MNHEY and CDR2 SVGEGT. Trimming took off 0 bases at V and 1 base at J, with 6 bases between the two ends. CDR3 length: 14 amino acids. CDR3 in amino acids: CASSYSTTNTEAFF. The DNA of the CDR3 is TGTGCCAGCAGTTACTCGACAACGAACACTGAAGCTTTCTTT.

The V gene is TRBV5-1, the J gene TRBJ2-3; 7 bases map to TRBD1. CDR1 SGHRS and CDR2 YFSETQ come from the germline V gene. With V trimmed by 0 bases and J by 0 bases, 4 bases remained unmatched. There are 16 residues in the CDR3. The CDR3 DNA reads TGCGCCAGCAGCTTGGACGGACAGGTTAGCACAGATACGCAGTATTTT. Its protein is CASSLDGQVSTDTQYF. Full variable domain (rest looked up from reference TRBV5-1 and TRBJ2-3): KAGVTQTPRYLIKTRGQQVTLSCSPISGHRSVSWYQQTPGQGLQFLFEYFSETQRNKGNFPGRFSGRQFSNSRSEMNVSTLELGDSALYLCASSLDGQVSTDTQYFGPGTRLTVL.

The chain has TRBV9 and TRBJ2-5; D not resolved. Germline V gene lookup returns CDR1 SGDLS and CDR2 YYNGEE. V lost 0 bases and J lost 4, with 13 bases in between. This CDR3 has 15 amino acids. The CDR3 is CASSVERQRGETQYF. The CDR3 nucleotides read TGTGCCAGCAGCGTAGAAAGACAACGTGGAGAGACCCAGTACTTC.

The chain is built from TRBV5-4 and TRBJ1-2; D gene uncertain. The CDR3 is 13 amino acids. Germline V CDR1 and CDR2: SGHNT, YYREEE (reference sequence). The germline V and J ends were trimmed by 7 bases and 6 bases, with 16 bases remaining between them. The CDR3: CASRLSAGNGYTF. For the CDR3, the DNA is TGTGCCAGCCGGTTGTCGGCAGGCAATGGCTACACCTTC. Drawing the rest from reference TRBV5-4 and TRBJ1-2, the complete variable domain is ETGVTQSPTHLIKTRGQQVTLRCSSQSGHNTVSWYQQALGQGPQFIFQYYREEENGRGNFPPRFSGLQFPNYSSELNVNALELDDSALYLCASRLSAGNGYTFGSGTRLTVV.